The 14 T cell receptor beta chains given below trace back to one sample, sequenced in a study of blood T cell repertoires in COVID-19. TCRdb keeps only in-frame clones here, not all; method: immunoSEQ multiplex PCR. The table has tens of thousands of clones, about 86% seen once. The sample was peripheral blood. These receptors all come from a human donor in a cohort sampled during active COVID-19.

The CDR3 sequence: CASSLGQGADTQYF. The CDR3 bases are TGCGCCAGCAGCTTGGGACAGGGTGCAGATACGCAGTATTTT. The chain employs TRBV5-1 and TRBJ2-3, with 7 bases identical to TRBD1. The CDR3 runs to 14 residues. Germline V CDR1 and CDR2: SGHRS, YFSETQ. The trim removed 0 bases at V and 4 bases at J, leaving 2 bases unmatched.

The rearrangement uses TRBV29-1 and TRBJ2-5; TRBD2 aligns across 10 bases. The CDR3 runs to 17 residues. With V trimmed by 1 base and J by 1 base, 9 bases remained unmatched. CDR1 and CDR2 (germline): SQVTM, ANQGSEA. The CDR3 spells CSVEAGLAGALQETQYF. In DNA, the CDR3 is TGCAGCGTTGAAGCAGGGCTAGCGGGGGCCCTCCAAGAGACCCAGTACTTC.

CDR3 in DNA: TGCGCCAGCAGCTCCTCACCCCAGGGTTACGAGCAGTACTTC. Its translation: CASSSSPQGYEQYF. This sequence joins TRBV5-1 and TRBJ2-7, with D perhaps matching TRBD1 (5 bases). The CDR3 is 14 residues long. Trimming shortened V by 3 bases and J by 4 bases, and 14 bases separated the two germline ends. The germline V gene encodes CDR1 SGHRS and CDR2 YFSETQ.

The chain joins TRBV3-1 (or the pseudogene TRBV3-2) to TRBJ2-3; TRBD2 might be the D (5 bases). The V and J ends lost 4 bases and 3 bases respectively, with 8 bases between them. CDR3 length: 13 amino acids. Germline V gene sequence: CDR1 LGHDT, CDR2 YNNKEL (reference sequence). CDR3 coding DNA: TGTGCCAGCAGCCGGCCGGGGACAGATACGCAGTATTTT. Protein: CASSRPGTDTQYF.

This chain joins TRBV9 and TRBJ2-2, with D perhaps TRBD2 (6 bases). The CDR3 covers 14 residues. Trimming removed 0 bases at V and 6 bases at J, with 9 bases between. Germline CDR1 is SGDLS and CDR2 is YYNGEE. The CDR3, as DNA: TGTGCCAGCAGCGTAGGGGGGGAAGCCGGGGAGCTGTTTTTT. This encodes CASSVGGEAGELFF.

The rearrangement joins TRBV5-5 to TRBJ1-1, with D possibly matching TRBD1 (5 bases). Trimming pared 4 bases from V and 4 bases from J, leaving 11 bases between. The CDR3 runs 13 residues. The V gene's germline CDR1 is SGHKS and CDR2 YYEKEE (reference sequence). CDR3 sequence reads: CASSLTDLTEAFF. CDR3 bases: TGTGCCAGCAGCCTGACAGATCTCACTGAAGCTTTCTTT.

CDR3 sequence: CASSQLGADTQYF. CDR3 bases: TGTGCCAGCAGCCAGCTGGGCGCAGATACGCAGTATTTT. V and J are TRBV3-1 (or the pseudogene TRBV3-2) and TRBJ2-3; D gene unclear. Germline V gene sequence: CDR1 LGHDT, CDR2 YNNKEL (reference sequence). The CDR3 spans 13 residues. Trimming removed 3 bases from V and 4 bases from J, with 8 bases in between.

This clone was seen a single time. The chain combines TRBV10-3 with TRBJ2-7, with 8 positions matching TRBD2. Germline CDR1 ENHRY, CDR2 SYGVKD. V lost 2 bases, J lost 4 bases, and 7 bases stayed unmatched. The CDR3 spans 15 residues. CDR3 loop: CAISEPGGGKYEQYF. In nucleotides, the CDR3 is TGTGCCATCAGTGAGCCCGGGGGGGGCAAATACGAGCAGTACTTC.

This clone was picked up one time. This chain connects TRBV7-2 to TRBJ2-7; a weak D match, TRBD1 (5 bases). The CDR3 is 13 amino acids. Germline values: CDR1 SGHTA, CDR2 FQGNSA. The germline V and J ends were trimmed by 4 bases and 3 bases, with 10 bases remaining between them. CDR3 nucleotides: TGTGCCAGCAGCTCCAGGACAAACTACGAGCAGTACTTC. Protein: CASSSRTNYEQYF. The full variable domain, rest sourced from reference TRBV7-2 and TRBJ2-7, is GAGVSQSPSNKVTEKGKDVELRCDPISGHTALYWYRQSLGQGLEFLIYFQGNSAPDKSGLPSDRFSAERTGGSVSTLTIQRTQQEDSAVYLCASSSRTNYEQYFGPGTRLTVT.

The rearrangement uses TRBV10-3 and TRBJ2-7; 10 bases line up with TRBD2. The CDR3 is made up of 14 amino acids. From germline, CDR1 is ENHRY and CDR2 SYGVKD. Trimming at V came to 4 bases and at J to 2 bases, leaving 2 bases not matched to a gene. The CDR3 spells CAISGLAGAYEQYF. The CDR3 DNA is TGTGCCATCAGTGGGCTAGCGGGAGCCTACGAGCAGTACTTC.

The rearrangement links TRBV5-8 to TRBJ1-3; TRBD1 might be the D (6 bases). The CDR3 totals 15 residues. CDR1 is SGHTS and CDR2 is YDEGEE in the germline V gene. V lost 3 bases to trimming and J lost 4 bases, with 14 bases between them. CDR3: CASSWDRTVGNTIYF. The CDR3 bases are TGTGCCAGCAGCTGGGATCGGACAGTCGGAAACACCATATATTTT.

As DNA, the CDR3 is TGTGCCAGCAGCGTAGGTCCAGGGGGAGCGGGGGCCCACAATGAGCAGTTCTTC. Its protein product is CASSVGPGGAGAHNEQFF. The chain is built from TRBV9 and TRBJ2-1; a weak D match, TRBD2 (8 bases). Germline CDR1 is SGDLS and CDR2 is YYNGEE. V was shortened by 0 bases and J by 5 bases, with 21 bases between the two germline ends. This CDR3 spans 18 amino acids.

The gene calls are TRBV2 and TRBJ1-6; D is unclear. Trimming removed 6 bases at V and 6 bases at J, with 18 bases between. Germline V gives CDR1 SNHLY, CDR2 FYNNEI. The CDR3 length is 16 residues. CDR3 coding DNA: TGTGCCAGCAGGTACCCTGGGCAGATAGGTAATTCACCCCTCCACTTT. It translates to CASRYPGQIGNSPLHF.

This chain connects TRBV5-6 to TRBJ1-6; D is unresolved. V shed 7 bases and J shed 0 bases, with 5 bases lying between them. CDR3 size: 13 residues. Germline V lookup: CDR1 SGHDT, CDR2 YYEEEE. The CDR3 nucleotides read TGTGCCAGCGCGAGCTCCTATAATTCACCCCTCCACTTT. It translates to CASASSYNSPLHF.